The rows below give T cell receptor beta chains drawn from one sample of a study of cytomegalovirus exposure and HLA in healthy donors. Profiling relied on immunoSEQ multiplex PCR, and the TCRdb table lists in-frame clones only, not all of them. The sample consists of some 120,000 clones, roughly four fifths of them appearing once. The sample comprised PBMCs. These receptors all come from a man aged 18 to 29 in good health and CMV-seronegative. CDR3s leave out the opening cysteine and the closing phenylalanine or tryptophan.

length,V,J,CDR3
12,TRBV7-2,TRBJ2-1,ASSFLGGGGEQF
13,TRBV7-8,TRBJ1-1,ASSPTQGVGTEAF
14,TRBV11-2,TRBJ2-5,ASSLEGSGVGETQY
12,TRBV5-4,TRBJ2-7,ASSLGQATYEQY
11,TRBV7-2,TRBJ1-5,ASSSQGAQPQH
12,TRBV6-5,TRBJ1-2,ASTRPGQGCGYT
12,TRBV14,TRBJ1-1,ASSQGGSNTEAF
11,TRBV19,TRBJ2-2,ASSLLASGELF
15,TRBV5-5,TRBJ1-2,ASSLKGSSTNGYGYT
11,TRBV15,TRBJ2-7,ATSRDNGYEQY
13,TRBV5-8,TRBJ1-2,ASSLSWGPFYGYT
14,TRBV21-1,TRBJ1-3,ASSPRDRGSGNTIY
16,TRBV11-2,TRBJ1-3,ASSLETPLRLAGNTIY
10,TRBV6-5,TRBJ2-7,ASSLEGGEQY
13,TRBV5-1,TRBJ1-1,ASAYETGRDTEAF
14,TRBV6-6,TRBJ1-4,ASSSRTARGNEKLF
15,TRBV7-2,TRBJ1-6,ASSLDIRLAGDSPLH
13,TRBV6-5,TRBJ1-2,ASSYALGGLGGYT
11,TRBV7-2,TRBJ2-7,ASSWTGDYEQY
12,TRBV27,TRBJ2-7,ASRGTGPSYEQY
13,TRBV6-1,TRBJ1-6,ASQTLGANDSPLH
12,TRBV7-3,TRBJ1-1,ASSLRGGYTEAF
17,TRBV18,TRBJ2-7,ASSPPTKITGDYSREQY
13,TRBV7-2,TRBJ1-2,ASSQYRGYPYGYT
12,TRBV7-3,TRBJ2-3,ASSLTGGPDTQY
16,TRBV9,TRBJ2-3,ASSLLGETGTGTDTQY
13,TRBV9,TRBJ1-3,ASSVEGTGGNTIY
12,TRBV6-5,TRBJ1-1,ASSLDRVTTEAF
14,TRBV27,TRBJ2-7,ASSLLGTGFIVEQY
13,TRBV6-1,TRBJ2-1,ASSKGQGGYNEQF
12,TRBV6-1,TRBJ2-2,ASRGAGWAGELF
13,TRBV6-1,TRBJ1-4,ALGQGSTGGEKLF
12,TRBV7-9,TRBJ1-5,ASSSQGANQPQH
12,TRBV2,TRBJ2-1,ASSGQGAYNEQF
12,TRBV5-5,TRBJ1-2,ASSRIRTSRGYT
15,TRBV19,TRBJ2-3,ASTPARDRGRGDTQY
13,TRBV5-1,TRBJ2-7,ASSLTGTGRDEQY
17,TRBV27,TRBJ2-6,ASSHLLAGGPSGANVLT
13,TRBV5-1,TRBJ2-1,ASAPTGGSYNEQF
10,TRBV5-4,TRBJ2-7,ASSHDSSRQY
13,TRBV4-3,TRBJ2-1,ASSRQQGAYNEQF
11,TRBV6-5,TRBJ2-7,ASSYRTAYEQY
13,TRBV5-4,TRBJ2-1,ASSVLGAGMDEQF
12,TRBV10-3,TRBJ2-7,AIRASGGAYEQY
11,TRBV6-6,TRBJ1-5,ASRQLFNQPQH
9,TRBV29-1,TRBJ1-1,SVAGDWEAF
15,TRBV14,TRBJ2-5,ASSQDVGGARRETQY
10,TRBV29-1,TRBJ2-3,SVTGTINTQY
15,TRBV5-1,TRBJ2-1,ASSLALGDRGRNEQF
13,TRBV7-2,TRBJ1-6,ASSNQGSYNSPLH
13,TRBV11-2,TRBJ2-7,ASSLSQVDSYEQY
13,TRBV19,TRBJ1-2,ASQSSVEDYYGYT
12,TRBV19,TRBJ1-2,ASTPAAGNYGYT